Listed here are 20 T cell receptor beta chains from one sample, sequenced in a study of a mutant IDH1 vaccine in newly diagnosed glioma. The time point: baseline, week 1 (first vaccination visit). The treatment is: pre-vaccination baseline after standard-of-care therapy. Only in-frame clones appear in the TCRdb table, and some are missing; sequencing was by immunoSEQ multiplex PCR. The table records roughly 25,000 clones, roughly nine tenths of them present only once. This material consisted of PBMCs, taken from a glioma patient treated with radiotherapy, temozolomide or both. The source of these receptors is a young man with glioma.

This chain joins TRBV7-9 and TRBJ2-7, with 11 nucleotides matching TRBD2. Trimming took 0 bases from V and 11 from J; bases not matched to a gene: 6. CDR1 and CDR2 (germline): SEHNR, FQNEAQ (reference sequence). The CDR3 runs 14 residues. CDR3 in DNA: TGTGCCAGCAGCTTAGCCCCAGGGACTAGCGGAGAGTACTTC. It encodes CASSLAPGTSGEYF.

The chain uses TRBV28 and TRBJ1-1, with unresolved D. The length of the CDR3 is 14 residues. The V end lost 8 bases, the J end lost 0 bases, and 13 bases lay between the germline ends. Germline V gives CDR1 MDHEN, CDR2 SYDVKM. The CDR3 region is CASGLIDMNTEAFF. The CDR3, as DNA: TGTGCCAGCGGACTGATCGACATGAACACTGAAGCTTTCTTT.

The CDR3 reads CASSKDSSAGANVLTF. CDR3 bases: TGCGCCAGCAGCAAGGACAGTTCGGCTGGGGCCAACGTCCTGACTTTC. This chain joins TRBV5-1 and TRBJ2-6; a weak D match, TRBD1 (6 bases). V was clipped by 4 bases and J by 2 bases, with 13 bases between them. This CDR3 spans 16 amino acids. The V gene's germline CDR1 is SGHRS and CDR2 YFSETQ.

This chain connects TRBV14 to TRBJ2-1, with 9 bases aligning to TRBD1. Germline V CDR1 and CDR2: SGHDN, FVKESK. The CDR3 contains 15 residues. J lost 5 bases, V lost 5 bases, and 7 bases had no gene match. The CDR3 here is CASSVPGQGNNEQFF. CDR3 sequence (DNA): TGTGCCAGCAGCGTCCCGGGACAGGGAAACAATGAGCAGTTCTTC.

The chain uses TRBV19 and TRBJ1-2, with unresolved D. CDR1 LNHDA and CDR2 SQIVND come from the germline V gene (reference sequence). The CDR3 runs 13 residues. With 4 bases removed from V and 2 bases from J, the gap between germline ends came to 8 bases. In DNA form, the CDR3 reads TGTGCCAGTAGTACCACAGCAAACTATGGCTACACCTTC. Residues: CASSTTANYGYTF. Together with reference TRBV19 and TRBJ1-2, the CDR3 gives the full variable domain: DGGITQSPKYLFRKEGQNVTLSCEQNLNHDAMYWYRQDPGQGLRLIYYSQIVNDFQKGDIAEGYSVSREKKESFPLTVTSAQKNPTAFYLCASSTTANYGYTFGSGTRLTVV.

CDR3 coding DNA: TGTGCCAGCAGCTTTCCGACTAGCGGTACAGATACGCAGTATTTT. This sequence encodes CASSFPTSGTDTQYF. This chain connects TRBV7-9 to TRBJ2-3, with TRBD2 matching 9 bases. V dropped 3 bases and J dropped 3; count of bases not matched to a gene: 4. Germline CDR1 is SEHNR and CDR2 is FQNEAQ (reference sequence). This CDR3 spans 15 amino acids.

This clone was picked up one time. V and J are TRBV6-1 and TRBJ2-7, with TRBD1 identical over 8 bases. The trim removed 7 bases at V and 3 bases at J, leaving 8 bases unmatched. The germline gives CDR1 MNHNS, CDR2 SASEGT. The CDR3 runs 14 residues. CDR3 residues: CASTPGTGDYEQYF. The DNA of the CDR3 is TGTGCCAGCACCCCCGGGACAGGCGACTACGAGCAGTACTTC.

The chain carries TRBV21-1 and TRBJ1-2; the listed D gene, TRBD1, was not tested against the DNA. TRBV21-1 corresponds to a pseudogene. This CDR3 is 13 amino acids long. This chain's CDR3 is CASIPDRTYGYTF. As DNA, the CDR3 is TGTGCCAGCATCCCGGACAGGACCTATGGCTACACCTTC.

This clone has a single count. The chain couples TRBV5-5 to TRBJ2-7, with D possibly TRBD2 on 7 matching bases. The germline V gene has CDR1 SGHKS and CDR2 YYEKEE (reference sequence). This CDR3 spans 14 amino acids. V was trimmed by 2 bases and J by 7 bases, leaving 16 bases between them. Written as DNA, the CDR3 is TGTGCCAGCAGCTTCTTGCGGGGGCCGCGGGAGCAGTACTTC. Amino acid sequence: CASSFLRGPREQYF.

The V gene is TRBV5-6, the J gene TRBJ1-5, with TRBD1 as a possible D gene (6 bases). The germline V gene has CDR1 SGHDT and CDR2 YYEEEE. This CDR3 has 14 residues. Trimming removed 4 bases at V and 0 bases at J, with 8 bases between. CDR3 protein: CASSHRASNQPQHF. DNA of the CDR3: TGTGCCAGCAGCCACAGGGCTAGCAATCAGCCCCAGCATTTT. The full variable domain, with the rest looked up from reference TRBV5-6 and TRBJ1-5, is DAGVTQSPTHLIKTRGQQVTLRCSPKSGHDTVSWYQQALGQGPQFIFQYYEEEERQRGNFPDRFSGHQFPNYSSELNVNALLLGDSALYLCASSHRASNQPQHFGDGTRLSIL.

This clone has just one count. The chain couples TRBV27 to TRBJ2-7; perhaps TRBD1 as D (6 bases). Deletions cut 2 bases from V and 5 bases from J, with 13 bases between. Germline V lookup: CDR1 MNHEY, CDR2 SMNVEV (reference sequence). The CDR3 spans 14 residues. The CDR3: CASSLTGSFNEQYF. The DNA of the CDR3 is TGTGCCAGCAGTTTAACAGGGAGTTTTAACGAGCAGTACTTC.

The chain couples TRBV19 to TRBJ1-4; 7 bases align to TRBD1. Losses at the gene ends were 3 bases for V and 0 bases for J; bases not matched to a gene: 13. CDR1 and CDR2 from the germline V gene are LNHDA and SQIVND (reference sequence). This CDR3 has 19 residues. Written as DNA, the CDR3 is TGTGCCAGTAGTATGAGGAGGGACAGTTGGACGGCAACTAATGAAAAACTGTTTTTT. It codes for CASSMRRDSWTATNEKLFF.

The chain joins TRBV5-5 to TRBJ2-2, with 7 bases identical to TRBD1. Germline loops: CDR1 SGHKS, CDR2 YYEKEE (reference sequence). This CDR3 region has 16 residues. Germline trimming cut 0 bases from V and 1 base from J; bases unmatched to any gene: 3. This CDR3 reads CASSLAAGGNTGELFF. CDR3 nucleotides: TGTGCCAGCAGCTTGGCCGCAGGGGGGAACACCGGGGAGCTGTTTTTT.

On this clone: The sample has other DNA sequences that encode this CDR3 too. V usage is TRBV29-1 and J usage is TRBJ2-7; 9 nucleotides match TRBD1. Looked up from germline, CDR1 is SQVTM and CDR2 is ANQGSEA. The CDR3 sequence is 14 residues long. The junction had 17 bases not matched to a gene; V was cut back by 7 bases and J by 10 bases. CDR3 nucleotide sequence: TGCAGCGCAAAACCGGGACAGGGCCCCTTCGAACAGTACTTC. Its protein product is CSAKPGQGPFEQYF.

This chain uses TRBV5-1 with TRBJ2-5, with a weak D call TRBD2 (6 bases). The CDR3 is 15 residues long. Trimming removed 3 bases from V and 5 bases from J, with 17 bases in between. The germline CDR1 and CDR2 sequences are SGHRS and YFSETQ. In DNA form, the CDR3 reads TGCGCCAGCAGCTCCTTCCTCTCGGGAGAGGAGACCCAGTACTTC. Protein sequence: CASSSFLSGEETQYF.

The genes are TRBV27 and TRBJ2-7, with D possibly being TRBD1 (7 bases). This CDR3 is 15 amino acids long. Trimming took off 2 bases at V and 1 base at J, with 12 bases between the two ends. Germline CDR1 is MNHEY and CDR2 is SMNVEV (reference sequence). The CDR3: CASSLVRGASYEQYF. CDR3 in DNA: TGTGCCAGCAGTTTAGTCAGGGGGGCTTCCTACGAGCAGTACTTC.

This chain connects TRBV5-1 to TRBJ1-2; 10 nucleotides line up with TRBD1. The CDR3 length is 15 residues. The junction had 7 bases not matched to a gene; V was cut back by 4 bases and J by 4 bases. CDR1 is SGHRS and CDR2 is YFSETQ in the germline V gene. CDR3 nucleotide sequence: TGCGCCAGCAGCAACGGGACAGGGGTTTTCTATGGCTACACCTTC. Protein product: CASSNGTGVFYGYTF.

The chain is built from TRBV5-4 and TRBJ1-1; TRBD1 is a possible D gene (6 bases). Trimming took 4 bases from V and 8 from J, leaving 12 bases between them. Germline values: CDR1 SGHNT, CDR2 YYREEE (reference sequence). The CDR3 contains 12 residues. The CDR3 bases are TGTGCCAGCAGCCAGGACAGCCCCGAAGCTTTCTTT. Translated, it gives CASSQDSPEAFF.

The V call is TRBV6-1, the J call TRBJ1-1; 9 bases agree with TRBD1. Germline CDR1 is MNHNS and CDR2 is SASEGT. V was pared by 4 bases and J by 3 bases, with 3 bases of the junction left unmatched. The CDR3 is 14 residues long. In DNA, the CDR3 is TGTGCCAGCAGTGTCGACAGGGGGGACACTGAAGCTTTCTTT. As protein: CASSVDRGDTEAFF.

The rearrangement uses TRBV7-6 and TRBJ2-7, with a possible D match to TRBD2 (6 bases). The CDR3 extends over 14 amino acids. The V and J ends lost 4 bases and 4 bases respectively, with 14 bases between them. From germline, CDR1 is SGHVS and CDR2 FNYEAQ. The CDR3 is CASSSPGLNYEQYF. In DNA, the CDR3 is TGTGCCAGCAGCTCACCGGGACTGAATTACGAGCAGTACTTC.